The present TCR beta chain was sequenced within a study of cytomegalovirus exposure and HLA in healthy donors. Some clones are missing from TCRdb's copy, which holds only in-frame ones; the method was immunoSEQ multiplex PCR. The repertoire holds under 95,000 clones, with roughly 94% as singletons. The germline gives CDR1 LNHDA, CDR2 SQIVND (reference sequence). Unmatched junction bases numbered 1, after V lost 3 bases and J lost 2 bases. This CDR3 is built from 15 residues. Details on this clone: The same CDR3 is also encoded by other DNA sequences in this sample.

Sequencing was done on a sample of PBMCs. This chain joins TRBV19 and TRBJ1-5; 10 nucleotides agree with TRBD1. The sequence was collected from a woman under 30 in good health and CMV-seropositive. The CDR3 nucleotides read TGTGCCAGTAGTATTGGGACAGGGGGCAATCAGCCCCAGCATTTT. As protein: CASSIGTGGNQPQHF.